This is a list of T cell receptor beta chains from one sample in a study of blood T cell repertoires in COVID-19. Profiling relied on immunoSEQ multiplex PCR, and the TCRdb table lists in-frame clones only, not all of them. This sample has about 240,000 clones, with roughly 80% found just once. Sequenced material: peripheral blood. The source of these receptors is a woman aged 55-70 years with active or convalescent COVID-19. CDR3s include the opening cysteine and the closing phenylalanine or tryptophan. Fields, in order: clone size, D gene, V gene, J gene, CDR3 DNA, CDR3 protein. The D gene is left open where the match is weak. Clone size is stated in some rows and not others, as once, few, many or a class when expanded.

clone_size: .
d_call: .
v_call: TRBV6-2/TRBV6-3
j_call: TRBJ1-4
cdr3_nt: TGTGCCAGCAGTTTCCAAGGGGCAACTAATGAAAAACTGTTTTTT
cdr3_aa: CASSFQGATNEKLFF

clone_size: .
d_call: TRBD1
v_call: TRBV6-2/TRBV6-3
j_call: TRBJ2-6
cdr3_nt: TGTGCCAGCAGTTACCCAGGCTGGACAGGTATTGACTCTGGGGCCAACGTCCTGACTTTC
cdr3_aa: CASSYPGWTGIDSGANVLTF

clone_size: .
d_call: .
v_call: TRBV7-7
j_call: TRBJ2-1
cdr3_nt: TGTGCTAGCAGCTCGCGACTGTTGAACCCATCCTACAATGAGCAGTTCTTC
cdr3_aa: CASSSRLLNPSYNEQFF

clone_size: .
d_call: TRBD1
v_call: TRBV5-1
j_call: TRBJ2-5
cdr3_nt: TGCGCCAGCAGCTTCCAAGGGACAGCGCAAGAGACCCAGTACTTC
cdr3_aa: CASSFQGTAQETQYF

clone_size: .
d_call: .
v_call: TRBV6-1
j_call: TRBJ2-6
cdr3_nt: TGTGCCAGCAGGGGCCAGACTGGGGCCAACGTCCTGACTTTC
cdr3_aa: CASRGQTGANVLTF

clone_size: .
d_call: TRBD2
v_call: TRBV5-6
j_call: TRBJ2-7
cdr3_nt: TGTGCCAGCAGCTCACCGGGACTAGCGATCTACGAGCAGTACTTC
cdr3_aa: CASSSPGLAIYEQYF

clone_size: .
d_call: TRBD1
v_call: TRBV7-2
j_call: TRBJ2-1
cdr3_nt: TGTGCCAGCAGCTTAGGGACAGGGGAAGGTGAGCAGTTCTTC
cdr3_aa: CASSLGTGEGEQFF

clone_size: .
d_call: .
v_call: TRBV6-6
j_call: TRBJ2-5
cdr3_nt: TGTGCCAGCAGTTCTCCTCCGGGATCACGAGAGACCCAGTACTTC
cdr3_aa: CASSSPPGSRETQYF

clone_size: once
d_call: .
v_call: TRBV7-8
j_call: TRBJ1-4
cdr3_nt: TGTGCCAGCAGCTTAGGACAAACAACTAATGAAAAACTGTTTTTT
cdr3_aa: CASSLGQTTNEKLFF

clone_size: once
d_call: TRBD1
v_call: TRBV4-1
j_call: TRBJ2-5
cdr3_nt: TGCGCCAGCAGACGGACAGGGGAAGAGACCCAGTACTTC
cdr3_aa: CASRRTGEETQYF

clone_size: .
d_call: TRBD2
v_call: TRBV10-1
j_call: TRBJ2-1
cdr3_nt: TGCGCCAGCAGTGAGTCGAGTCTAGCGGGGGAGGGGAATGAGCAGTTCTTC
cdr3_aa: CASSESSLAGEGNEQFF

clone_size: .
d_call: .
v_call: TRBV2
j_call: TRBJ1-3
cdr3_nt: TGTGCCAGCAGTTCCGGTCCGGGGGGCGGGAACACCATATATTTT
cdr3_aa: CASSSGPGGGNTIYF

clone_size: .
d_call: TRBD1
v_call: TRBV5-6
j_call: TRBJ1-2
cdr3_nt: TGTGCCAGCAGCCCCCCGACAGGGACCTATGGCTACACCTTC
cdr3_aa: CASSPPTGTYGYTF

clone_size: .
d_call: .
v_call: TRBV19
j_call: TRBJ2-5
cdr3_nt: TGTGCCAGTAGCACAGTTGGAAAGACCCAGTACTTC
cdr3_aa: CASSTVGKTQYF

clone_size: .
d_call: .
v_call: TRBV5-1
j_call: TRBJ1-4
cdr3_nt: TGCGCCAGCAGCAAAGGACACGCAACTAATGAAAAACTGTTTTTT
cdr3_aa: CASSKGHATNEKLFF

clone_size: .
d_call: .
v_call: TRBV27
j_call: TRBJ2-1
cdr3_nt: TGTGCCAGCAGTCCCACAGGGCTTCACTACAATGAGCAGTTCTTC
cdr3_aa: CASSPTGLHYNEQFF

clone_size: .
d_call: TRBD1
v_call: TRBV5-1
j_call: TRBJ1-2
cdr3_nt: TGCGCCAGCAGCCCGGCGGGGCAGGGGGTAGGCTACACCTTC
cdr3_aa: CASSPAGQGVGYTF

clone_size: once
d_call: .
v_call: TRBV6-5
j_call: TRBJ2-5
cdr3_nt: TGTGCCAGCAGTTACCTAGACGGGCAGGGGACCCAGTACTTC
cdr3_aa: CASSYLDGQGTQYF